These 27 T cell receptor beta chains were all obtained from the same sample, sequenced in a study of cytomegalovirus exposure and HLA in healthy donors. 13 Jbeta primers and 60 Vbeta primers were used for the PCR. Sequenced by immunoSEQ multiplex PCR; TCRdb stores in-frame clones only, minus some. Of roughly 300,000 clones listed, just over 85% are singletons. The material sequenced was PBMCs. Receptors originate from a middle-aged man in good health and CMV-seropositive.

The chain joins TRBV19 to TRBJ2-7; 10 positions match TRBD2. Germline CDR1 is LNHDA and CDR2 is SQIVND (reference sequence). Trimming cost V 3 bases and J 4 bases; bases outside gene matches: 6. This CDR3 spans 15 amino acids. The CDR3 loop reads CASSMASGSGYEQYF. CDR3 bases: TGTGCCAGTAGTATGGCTAGCGGGAGTGGTTACGAGCAGTACTTC.

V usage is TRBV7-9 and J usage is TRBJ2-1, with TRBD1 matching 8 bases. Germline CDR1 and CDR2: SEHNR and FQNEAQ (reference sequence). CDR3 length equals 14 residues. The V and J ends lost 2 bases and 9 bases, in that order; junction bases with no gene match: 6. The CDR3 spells CASSLTQGAREQFF. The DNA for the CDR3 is TGTGCCAGCAGCTTAACCCAGGGGGCGCGTGAGCAGTTCTTC.

The CDR3 sequence is CASSPGITYEQYF. The CDR3 DNA is TGTGCCAGTAGTCCGGGGATCACCTACGAGCAGTACTTC. V usage is TRBV19 and J usage is TRBJ2-7; a possible D gene is TRBD2 (5 bases). V dropped 5 bases and J dropped 2 bases, with 10 bases sitting between them. The germline CDR1 and CDR2 sequences are LNHDA and SQIVND (reference sequence). This CDR3 comprises 13 residues.

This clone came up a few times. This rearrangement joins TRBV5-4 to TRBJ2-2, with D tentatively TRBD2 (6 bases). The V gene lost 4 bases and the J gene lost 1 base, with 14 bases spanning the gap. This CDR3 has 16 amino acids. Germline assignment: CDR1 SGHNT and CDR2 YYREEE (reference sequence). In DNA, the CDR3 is TGTGCCAGCAGCCAACCGGGACTTAAGAACACCGGGGAGCTGTTTTTT. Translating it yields CASSQPGLKNTGELFF.

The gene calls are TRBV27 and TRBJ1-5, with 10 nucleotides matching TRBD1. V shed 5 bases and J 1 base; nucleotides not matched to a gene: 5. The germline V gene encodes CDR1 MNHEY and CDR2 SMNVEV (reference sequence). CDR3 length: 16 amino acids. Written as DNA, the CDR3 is TGTGCCAGCAGTGCCCGGGACAGGGGCAGCAATCAGCCCCAGCATTTT. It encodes CASSARDRGSNQPQHF.

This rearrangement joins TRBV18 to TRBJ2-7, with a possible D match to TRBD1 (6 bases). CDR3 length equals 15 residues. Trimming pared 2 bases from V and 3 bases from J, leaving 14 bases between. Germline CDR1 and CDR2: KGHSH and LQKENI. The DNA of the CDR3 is TGTGCCAGCTCACCAGAAGGGACAACCTACTACGAGCAGTACTTC. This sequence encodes CASSPEGTTYYEQYF.

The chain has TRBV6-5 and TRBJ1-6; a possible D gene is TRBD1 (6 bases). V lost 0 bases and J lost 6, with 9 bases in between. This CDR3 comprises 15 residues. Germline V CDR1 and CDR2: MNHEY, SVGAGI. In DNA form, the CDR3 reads TGTGCCAGCAGTTACTCAGGACAGTTTAATTCACCCCTCCACTTT. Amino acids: CASSYSGQFNSPLHF.

This chain's CDR3 is CASSFMTGSYEQYF. CDR3 nucleotides: TGTGCCAGCAGCTTCATGACAGGGTCCTACGAGCAGTACTTC. V gene TRBV7-9 combines with J gene TRBJ2-7, with 7 bases that match TRBD1. CDR3 length: 14 residues. CDR1 and CDR2 (germline): SEHNR, FQNEAQ (reference sequence). V dropped 3 bases and J dropped 1; count of bases not matched to a gene: 3.

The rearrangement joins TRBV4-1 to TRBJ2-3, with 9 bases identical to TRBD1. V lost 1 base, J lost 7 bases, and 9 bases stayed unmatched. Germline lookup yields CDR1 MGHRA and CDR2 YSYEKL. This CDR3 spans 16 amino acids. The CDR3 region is CASSQAWTGARYTQYF. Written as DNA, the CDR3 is TGCGCCAGCAGCCAAGCCTGGACAGGGGCCCGTTATACGCAGTATTTT.

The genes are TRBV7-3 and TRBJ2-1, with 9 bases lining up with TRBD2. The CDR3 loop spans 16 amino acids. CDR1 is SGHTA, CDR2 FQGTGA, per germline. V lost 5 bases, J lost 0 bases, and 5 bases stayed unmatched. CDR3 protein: CASSPYSGSSYNEQFF. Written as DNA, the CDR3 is TGTGCCAGCAGCCCCTATAGCGGGAGCTCCTACAATGAGCAGTTCTTC.

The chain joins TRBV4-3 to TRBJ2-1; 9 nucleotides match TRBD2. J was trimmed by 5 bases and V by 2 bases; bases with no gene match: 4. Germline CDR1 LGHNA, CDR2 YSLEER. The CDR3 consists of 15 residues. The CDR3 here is CASSQRAGGNNEQFF. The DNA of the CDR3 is TGCGCCAGCAGCCAAAGGGCGGGAGGGAACAATGAGCAGTTCTTC.

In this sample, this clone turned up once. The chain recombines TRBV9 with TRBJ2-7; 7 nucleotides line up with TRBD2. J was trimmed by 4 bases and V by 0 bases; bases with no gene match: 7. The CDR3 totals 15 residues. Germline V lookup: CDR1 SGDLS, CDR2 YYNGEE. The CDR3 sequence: CASSVGGGSRYEQYF. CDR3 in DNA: TGTGCCAGCAGCGTAGGCGGCGGGAGTAGGTACGAGCAGTACTTC. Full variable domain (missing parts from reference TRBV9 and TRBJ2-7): DSGVTQTPKHLITATGQRVTLRCSPRSGDLSVYWYQQSLDQGLQFLIQYYNGEERAKGNILERFSAQQFPDLHSELNLSSLELGDSALYFCASSVGGGSRYEQYFGPGTRLTVT.

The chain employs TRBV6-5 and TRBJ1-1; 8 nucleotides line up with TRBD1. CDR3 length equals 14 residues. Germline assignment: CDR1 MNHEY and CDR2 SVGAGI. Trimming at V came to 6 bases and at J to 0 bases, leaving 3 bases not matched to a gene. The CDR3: CASREQGVNTEAFF. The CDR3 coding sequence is TGTGCCAGCAGGGAACAGGGGGTGAACACTGAAGCTTTCTTT.

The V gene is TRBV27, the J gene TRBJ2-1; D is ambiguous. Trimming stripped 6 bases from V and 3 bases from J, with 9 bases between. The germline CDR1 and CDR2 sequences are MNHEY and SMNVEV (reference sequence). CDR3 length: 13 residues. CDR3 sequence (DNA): TGTGCCAGCAGCCTTACCTACTACAATGAGCAGTTCTTC. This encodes CASSLTYYNEQFF.

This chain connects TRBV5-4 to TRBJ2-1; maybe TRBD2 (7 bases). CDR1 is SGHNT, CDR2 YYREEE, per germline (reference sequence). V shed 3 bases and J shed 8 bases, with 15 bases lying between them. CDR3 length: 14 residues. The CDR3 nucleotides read TGTGCCAGCAGCTGGAGGGGGGGCCGGGATGAGCAGTTCTTC. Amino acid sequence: CASSWRGGRDEQFF.

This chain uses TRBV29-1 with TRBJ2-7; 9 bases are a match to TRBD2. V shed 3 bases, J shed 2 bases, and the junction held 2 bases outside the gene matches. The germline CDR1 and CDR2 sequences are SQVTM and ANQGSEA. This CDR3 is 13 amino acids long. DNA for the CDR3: TGCAGCGTTGAGGCGGGAGGGCCCTACGAGCAGTACTTC. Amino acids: CSVEAGGPYEQYF.

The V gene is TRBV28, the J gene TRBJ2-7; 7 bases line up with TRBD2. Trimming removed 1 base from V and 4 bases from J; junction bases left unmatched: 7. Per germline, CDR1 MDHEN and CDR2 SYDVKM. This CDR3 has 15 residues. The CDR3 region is CASSLSREGKYEQYF. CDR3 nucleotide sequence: TGTGCCAGCAGTTTATCCAGGGAGGGGAAGTACGAGCAGTACTTC.

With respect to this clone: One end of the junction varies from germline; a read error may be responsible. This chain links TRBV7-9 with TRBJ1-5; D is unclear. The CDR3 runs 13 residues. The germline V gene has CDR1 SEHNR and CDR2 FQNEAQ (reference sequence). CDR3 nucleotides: TGTTCCAGCAGCTTAGTAAGCAATCAGCCCCAGCATTTT. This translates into CSSSLVSNQPQHF. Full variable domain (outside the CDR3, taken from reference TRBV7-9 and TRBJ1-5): DTGVSQNPRHKITKRGQNVTFRCDPISEHNRLYWYRQTLGQGPEFLTYFQNEAQLEKSRLLSDRFSAERPKGSFSTLEIQRTEQGDSAMYLCSSSLVSNQPQHFGDGTRLSIL.

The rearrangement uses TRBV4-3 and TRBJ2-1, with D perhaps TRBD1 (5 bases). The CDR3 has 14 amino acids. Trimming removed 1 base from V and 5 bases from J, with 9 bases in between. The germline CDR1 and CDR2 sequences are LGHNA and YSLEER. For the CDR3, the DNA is TGCGCCAGCAGCCAAGCCCCAGGGAACAATGAGCAGTTCTTC. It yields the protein CASSQAPGNNEQFF.

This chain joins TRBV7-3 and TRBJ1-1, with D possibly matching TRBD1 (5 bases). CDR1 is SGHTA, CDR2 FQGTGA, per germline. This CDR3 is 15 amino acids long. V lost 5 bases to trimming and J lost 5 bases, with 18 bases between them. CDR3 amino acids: CASSHGGSRKTEAFF. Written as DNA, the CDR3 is TGTGCCAGCAGCCATGGGGGGTCGAGGAAAACTGAAGCTTTCTTT.

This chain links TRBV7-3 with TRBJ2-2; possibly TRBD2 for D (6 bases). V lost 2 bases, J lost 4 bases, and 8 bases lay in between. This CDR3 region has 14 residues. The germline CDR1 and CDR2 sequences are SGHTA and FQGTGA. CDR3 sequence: CASSLGGITGELFF. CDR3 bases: TGTGCCAGCAGCTTAGGGGGGATCACCGGGGAGCTGTTTTTT.

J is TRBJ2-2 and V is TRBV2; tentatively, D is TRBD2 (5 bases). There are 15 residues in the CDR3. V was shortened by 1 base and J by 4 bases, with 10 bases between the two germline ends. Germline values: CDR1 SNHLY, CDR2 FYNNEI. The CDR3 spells CASSEEAGITGELFF. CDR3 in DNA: TGTGCCAGCAGTGAAGAGGCCGGGATCACCGGGGAGCTGTTTTTT.

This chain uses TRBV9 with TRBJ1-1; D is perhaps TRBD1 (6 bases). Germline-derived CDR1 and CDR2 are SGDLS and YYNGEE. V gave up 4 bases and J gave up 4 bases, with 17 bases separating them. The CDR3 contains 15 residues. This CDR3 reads CASSPLSTGGTEAFF. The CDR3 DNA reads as TGTGCCAGCAGCCCCCTCTCGACAGGAGGCACTGAAGCTTTCTTT.

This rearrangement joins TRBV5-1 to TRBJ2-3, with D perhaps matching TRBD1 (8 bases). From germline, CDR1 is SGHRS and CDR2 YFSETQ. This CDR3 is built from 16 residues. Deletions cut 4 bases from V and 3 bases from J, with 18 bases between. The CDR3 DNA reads TGCGCCAGCAGCCTCTCACCACAGGGGGGGACAGATACGCAGTATTTT. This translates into CASSLSPQGGTDTQYF.

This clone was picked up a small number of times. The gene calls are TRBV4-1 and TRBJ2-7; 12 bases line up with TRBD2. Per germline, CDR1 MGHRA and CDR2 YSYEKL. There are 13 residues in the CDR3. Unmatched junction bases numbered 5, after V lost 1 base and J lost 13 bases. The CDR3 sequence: CASSQVGLAGRYF. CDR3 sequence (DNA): TGCGCCAGCAGCCAAGTTGGACTAGCGGGACGATACTTC.

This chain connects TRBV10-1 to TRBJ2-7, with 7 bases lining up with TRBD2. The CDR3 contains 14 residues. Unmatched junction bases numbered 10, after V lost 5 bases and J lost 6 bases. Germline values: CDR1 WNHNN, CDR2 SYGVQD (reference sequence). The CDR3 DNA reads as TGCGCCAGCAGTCTTCTCAGGGAGGGCCGCGAGCAGTACTTC. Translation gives CASSLLREGREQYF.

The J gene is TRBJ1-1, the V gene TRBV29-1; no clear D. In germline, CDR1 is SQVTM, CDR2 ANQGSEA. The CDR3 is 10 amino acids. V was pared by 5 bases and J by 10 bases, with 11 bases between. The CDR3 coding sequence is TGCAGCGTTTCTGACAATAGAGCTTTCTTT. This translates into CSVSDNRAFF.